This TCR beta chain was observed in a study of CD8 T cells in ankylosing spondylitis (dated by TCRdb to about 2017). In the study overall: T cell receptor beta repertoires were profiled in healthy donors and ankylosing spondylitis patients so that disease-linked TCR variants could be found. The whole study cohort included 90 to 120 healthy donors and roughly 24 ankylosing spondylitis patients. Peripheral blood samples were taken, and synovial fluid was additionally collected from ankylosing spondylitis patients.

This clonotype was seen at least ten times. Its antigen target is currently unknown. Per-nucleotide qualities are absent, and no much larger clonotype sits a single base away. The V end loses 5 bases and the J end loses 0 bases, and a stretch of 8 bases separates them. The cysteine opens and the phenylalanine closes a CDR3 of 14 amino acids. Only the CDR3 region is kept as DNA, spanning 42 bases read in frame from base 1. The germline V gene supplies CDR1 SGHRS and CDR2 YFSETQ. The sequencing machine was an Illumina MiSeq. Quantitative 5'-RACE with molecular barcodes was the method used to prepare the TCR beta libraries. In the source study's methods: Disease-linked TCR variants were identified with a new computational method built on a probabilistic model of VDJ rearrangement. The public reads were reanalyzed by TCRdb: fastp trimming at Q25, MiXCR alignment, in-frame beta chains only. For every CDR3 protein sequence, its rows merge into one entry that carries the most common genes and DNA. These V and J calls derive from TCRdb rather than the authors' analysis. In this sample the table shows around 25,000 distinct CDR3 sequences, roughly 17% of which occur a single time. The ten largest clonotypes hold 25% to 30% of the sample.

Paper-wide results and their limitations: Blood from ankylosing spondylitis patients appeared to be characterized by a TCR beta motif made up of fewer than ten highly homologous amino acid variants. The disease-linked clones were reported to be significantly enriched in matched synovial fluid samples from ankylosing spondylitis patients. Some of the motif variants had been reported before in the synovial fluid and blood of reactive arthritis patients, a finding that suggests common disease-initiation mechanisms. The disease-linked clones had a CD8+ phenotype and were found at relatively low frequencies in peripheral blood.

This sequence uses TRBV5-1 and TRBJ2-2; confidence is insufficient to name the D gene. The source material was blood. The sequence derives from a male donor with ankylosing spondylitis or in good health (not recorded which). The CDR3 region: CASRVEANTGELFF. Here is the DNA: TGCGCCAGCAGGGTTGAAGCGAACACCGGGGAGCTGTTTTTT.